The clone carrying this T cell receptor beta chain was observed at least ten times. The sample originates from a study of T-cell reconstitution after alpha-beta-depleted transplantation in children. It was with unique molecular identifiers that the TCRbeta library was prepared. Via MiXCR, TCRdb re-called the PCR reads, giving one row per CDR3 protein. This sample yields roughly 190,000 distinct CDR3 sequences, of which about 14% are seen a single time; 13% belongs to the top ten. This CDR3 is 13 amino acids long. Germline loops: CDR1 DFQATT, CDR2 SNEGSKA (reference sequence). V was shortened by 6 bases and J by 0 bases, with 11 bases between the two germline ends.

The chain couples TRBV20-1 to TRBJ1-1, with D unresolved. The TCR comes from a human donor who donated a stem cell graft to a child with acute lymphoblastic leukemia. The sample here was PBMCs from the stem cell graft donor, taken from the stem cell graft. In DNA form, the CDR3 reads TGCAGTGCCTTAAGTGAGTTGAACACTGAAGCTTTCTTT. Translating it yields CSALSELNTEAFF.